This T cell receptor (beta chain) was observed in a study of cytomegalovirus exposure and HLA in healthy donors. Primers: 60 Vbeta forward and 13 Jbeta reverse. TCRdb keeps only in-frame clones here, not all; method: immunoSEQ multiplex PCR. The sample includes roughly 180,000 clones, about four fifths of them seen just once. V was clipped by 0 bases and J by 4 bases, with 18 bases between them. The germline gives CDR1 LGHNA, CDR2 YSLEER. This CDR3 contains 17 residues. This clone was recorded a few times. The chain links TRBV4-3 to TRBJ1-2; TRBD1 is a possible D gene (5 bases). The receptor was isolated from a woman aged 25 to 39 in good health and CMV-seropositive. Specimen: PBMCs. The CDR3 nucleotides read TGCGCCAGCAGCCAAGATGCGGATAGGGGAAGTGTCTATGGCTACACCTTC. Amino acids: CASSQDADRGSVYGYTF.